A single sample gave rise to the 10 T cell receptor beta chains below, sequenced in a study of glioma-infiltrating T cells after dendritic cell vaccination. Generated by immunoSEQ multiplex PCR, the TCRdb table keeps only in-frame clones and is missing some. The data show 99,000 or so clones, 90% seen once. Noted time point: after dendritic cell vaccination, including at tumor progression/relapse. The specimen comprised blood, sampled after dendritic cell vaccination. These TCRs come from a human donor with glioblastoma.

The V gene is TRBV6-6, the J gene TRBJ1-5, with 8 bases lining up with TRBD1. The V segment lost 4 bases and the J segment 4 bases; nucleotides outside the gene matches: 3. The CDR3 totals 14 residues. CDR1 is MNHNY and CDR2 is SVGAGI in the germline V gene (reference sequence). DNA for the CDR3: TGTGCCAGCAGTTCGGGACAGGATAATCAGCCCCAGCATTTT. It encodes CASSSGQDNQPQHF.

The chain has TRBV18 and TRBJ2-2, with D possibly TRBD2 on 6 matching bases. V was pared by 10 bases and J by 5 bases, with 17 bases between. Germline V gives CDR1 KGHSH, CDR2 LQKENI. This CDR3 spans 14 amino acids. The CDR3: CATAQPGRTGELFF. CDR3 DNA sequence: TGTGCCACCGCCCAGCCAGGGAGGACCGGGGAGCTGTTTTTT.

This clone was seen only once. The genes are TRBV6-5 and TRBJ2-7, with 9 bases fitting TRBD1. This CDR3 has 15 residues. Germline assignment: CDR1 MNHEY and CDR2 SVGAGI. Trimming removed 4 bases from V and 3 bases from J; junction bases left unmatched: 7. The CDR3 region has the DNA TGTGCCAGCAGTTTCCGGGACAGGGTACACTACGAGCAGTACTTC. It encodes CASSFRDRVHYEQYF.

The chain links TRBV7-8 to TRBJ2-2; 10 nucleotides align to TRBD2. Germline V CDR1 and CDR2: SGHVS, FQNEAQ. The junction had 9 bases not matched to a gene; V was cut back by 5 bases and J by 6 bases. The CDR3 runs 16 residues. The CDR3 DNA follows: TGTGCCAGCAGCCAAGTAGGGACTAGCGATGCCGGGGAGCTGTTTTTT. It encodes CASSQVGTSDAGELFF. Together with reference TRBV7-8 and TRBJ2-2, the CDR3 gives the full variable domain: GAGVSQSPRYKVAKRGQDVALRCDPISGHVSLFWYQQALGQGPEFLTYFQNEAQLDKSGLPSDRFFAERPEGSVSTLKIQRTQQEDSAVYLCASSQVGTSDAGELFFGEGSRLTVL.

Turning to this clone: Different DNA sequences within this sample yield the same CDR3. The chain carries TRBV6-1 and TRBJ1-3; D is unclear. Germline lookup yields CDR1 MNHNS and CDR2 SASEGT. CDR3 length equals 13 residues. V dropped 1 base and J dropped 4 bases, with 5 bases sitting between them. The CDR3 region has the DNA TGTGCCAGCAGTGAAGGCCGGGGAAACACCATATATTTT. Amino acid sequence: CASSEGRGNTIYF.

This clone was recorded once. This sequence joins TRBV5-1 and TRBJ1-1; D uncertain. The CDR3 loop spans 12 amino acids. Germline values: CDR1 SGHRS, CDR2 YFSETQ. The V end lost 3 bases, the J end lost 6 bases, and 9 bases lay between the germline ends. The CDR3 DNA is TGCGCCAGCAGCTCGCCGGGAGCTGAAGCTTTCTTT. It codes for CASSSPGAEAFF. Full variable domain (outside the CDR3, taken from reference TRBV5-1 and TRBJ1-1): KAGVTQTPRYLIKTRGQQVTLSCSPISGHRSVSWYQQTPGQGLQFLFEYFSETQRNKGNFPGRFSGRQFSNSRSEMNVSTLELGDSALYLCASSSPGAEAFFGQGTRLTVV.

This chain uses TRBV11-1 with TRBJ2-7, with D maybe TRBD2 (5 bases). From germline, CDR1 is SGHAT and CDR2 FQDESV (reference sequence). The germline V and J ends were trimmed by 4 bases and 4 bases, with 14 bases remaining between them. The CDR3 loop spans 14 amino acids. The CDR3, as DNA: TGTGCCAGCAGCTACCGTTCGGGGTCGTACGAGCAGTACTTC. This encodes CASSYRSGSYEQYF.

V usage is TRBV18 and J usage is TRBJ1-1, with D unresolved. The V and J ends lost 3 bases and 1 base respectively, with 12 bases between them. Per germline, CDR1 KGHSH and CDR2 LQKENI. This CDR3 has 15 residues. The CDR3 here is CASSPPSRQNTEAFF. Written as DNA, the CDR3 is TGTGCCAGCTCACCTCCCTCCAGACAGAACACTGAAGCTTTCTTT.

This clone was picked up a small number of times. The CDR3 coding sequence is TGTGCCAGCAGCCCTGGGGGGACTAGCGGGCAAGAGACCCAGTACTTC. Translating gives CASSPGGTSGQETQYF. This chain links TRBV5-4 with TRBJ2-5, with 12 bases identical to TRBD2. CDR1 and CDR2 from the germline V gene are SGHNT and YYREEE (reference sequence). The J segment lost 2 bases and the V segment lost 4 bases, leaving 6 bases of the junction unmatched. The CDR3 consists of 16 residues. Variable domain in full (rest from reference TRBV5-4 and TRBJ2-5): ETGVTQSPTHLIKTRGQQVTLRCSSQSGHNTVSWYQQALGQGPQFIFQYYREEENGRGNFPPRFSGLQFPNYSSELNVNALELDDSALYLCASSPGGTSGQETQYFGPGTRLLVL.

This rearrangement joins TRBV30 to TRBJ1-2; D is uncertain. Deletions cut 0 bases from V and 1 base from J, with 9 bases between. This CDR3 has 14 residues. Germline V lookup: CDR1 GTSNPN, CDR2 SVGIG (reference sequence). The CDR3 coding sequence is TGTGCCTGGAGTGTACGTTACAGTAACTATGGCTACACCTTC. Translation: CAWSVRYSNYGYTF.